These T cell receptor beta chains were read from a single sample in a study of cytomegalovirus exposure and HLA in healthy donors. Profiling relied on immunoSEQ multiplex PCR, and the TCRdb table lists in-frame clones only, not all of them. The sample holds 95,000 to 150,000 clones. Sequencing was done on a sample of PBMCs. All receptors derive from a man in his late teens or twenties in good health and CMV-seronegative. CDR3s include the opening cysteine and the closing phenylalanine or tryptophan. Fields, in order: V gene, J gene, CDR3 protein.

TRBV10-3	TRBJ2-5	CAISEGLAGQETQYF
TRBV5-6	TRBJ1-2	CASSFPGSNYGYTF
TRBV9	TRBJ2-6	CASSVEGGLWANVLTF
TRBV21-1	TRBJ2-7	CASTNITGNTTYEQYF
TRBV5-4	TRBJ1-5	CASSLGTDSNQPQHF
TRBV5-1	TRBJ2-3	CASRARTSGQGGDTQYF
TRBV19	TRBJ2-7	CASSLGQPYEQYF
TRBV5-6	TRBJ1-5	CASSPSGGLIPQPQHF
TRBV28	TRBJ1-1	CASNEGGEGAFF
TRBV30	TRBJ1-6	CAWSTDRGFSPLHF
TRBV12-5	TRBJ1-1	CASRGRLGTEAFF
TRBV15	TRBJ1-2	CATSREYGVNYGYTF
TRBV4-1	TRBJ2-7	CASSQAQGAGYEQYF
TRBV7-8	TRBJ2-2	CASSPSTSSNTGELFF
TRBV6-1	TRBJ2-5	CASSAQGVQTQYF
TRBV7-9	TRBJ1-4	CASSTGTGGQKLFF
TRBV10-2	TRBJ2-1	CASSEAGTSGILGQFF
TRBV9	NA	CASSDGLATGEQYF
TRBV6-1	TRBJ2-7	CASSAGQGARWQYF
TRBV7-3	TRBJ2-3	CASSAQPRLGAGTDTQYF
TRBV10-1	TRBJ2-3	CASSGEGLAGGTDTQYF
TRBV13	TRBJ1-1	CASSSGGAQNTEAFF
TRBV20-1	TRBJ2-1	CSAKRASEFF
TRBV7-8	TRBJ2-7	CASSAKLAGQIYEQYF